A selection of T cell receptor beta chains follows, all from one sample in a study of shared clonotypes between healthy human individuals. Repertoires were generated with immunoSEQ multiplex PCR, while TCRdb's copy carries only in-frame clones and drops some. The table lists about 2.2 million clones, around 93% of them singletons, with approximately 1.6% in the top ten. The sequencing input was naive CD8+ T cells from PBMCs. The source is a man in his late teens or twenties in good health. Some clones in this sample may be carry-over from other donors' samples. Each CDR3 is given with its conserved first and last residue. Each record gives: V gene, CDR3 protein.

v_call: TRBV7-9; cdr3_aa: CASSPGGSGYGYTF
v_call: TRBV6-1; cdr3_aa: CASSELSSYNEQFF
v_call: TRBV11-2; cdr3_aa: CASSLSPGLASGPYEQYF
v_call: TRBV9; cdr3_aa: CASSVPLAGGSYNEQFF
v_call: TRBV2; cdr3_aa: CASSGLAGDQETQYF
v_call: TRBV28; cdr3_aa: CASRFAVTQYEQYF
v_call: TRBV10-3; cdr3_aa: CAISEDYGGTEAFF
v_call: TRBV4-2; cdr3_aa: CASSQEPSGSNPQETQYF
v_call: TRBV7-9; cdr3_aa: CASSASTGTMSYEQYF
v_call: TRBV4-1; cdr3_aa: CASSQGQLDFF
v_call: TRBV27; cdr3_aa: CASRRSGTEAFF
v_call: TRBV19; cdr3_aa: CASATGYDEQYF
v_call: TRBV2; cdr3_aa: CASSEGAGDQPQHF
v_call: TRBV29-1; cdr3_aa: CSVHPDSGANVLTF
v_call: TRBV6-5; cdr3_aa: CASGQGWQGEQFF
v_call: TRBV2; cdr3_aa: CASSESPGIHEQYF
v_call: TRBV5-1; cdr3_aa: CASSARVGYEQYF
v_call: TRBV6-1; cdr3_aa: CAGGSSPNIQYF
v_call: TRBV27; cdr3_aa: CASSWGSTYEQYF
v_call: TRBV7-6; cdr3_aa: CASSPRDRAGSENTEAFF
v_call: TRBV9; cdr3_aa: CASSVAPDTQYF
v_call: TRBV19; cdr3_aa: CASSIAPYQPQHF
v_call: TRBV2; cdr3_aa: CASRGASGGYYEQFF
v_call: TRBV10-1; cdr3_aa: CASSDTPGLAGETQYF
v_call: TRBV5-1; cdr3_aa: CASSFYPGYEQYF
v_call: TRBV6-4; cdr3_aa: CASSAGGNEQFF
v_call: TRBV6-5; cdr3_aa: CASSYDGEDTQYF
v_call: TRBV30; cdr3_aa: CAWSVRQGNQPQHF
v_call: TRBV28; cdr3_aa: CASSPPLGREDFISGANVLTF